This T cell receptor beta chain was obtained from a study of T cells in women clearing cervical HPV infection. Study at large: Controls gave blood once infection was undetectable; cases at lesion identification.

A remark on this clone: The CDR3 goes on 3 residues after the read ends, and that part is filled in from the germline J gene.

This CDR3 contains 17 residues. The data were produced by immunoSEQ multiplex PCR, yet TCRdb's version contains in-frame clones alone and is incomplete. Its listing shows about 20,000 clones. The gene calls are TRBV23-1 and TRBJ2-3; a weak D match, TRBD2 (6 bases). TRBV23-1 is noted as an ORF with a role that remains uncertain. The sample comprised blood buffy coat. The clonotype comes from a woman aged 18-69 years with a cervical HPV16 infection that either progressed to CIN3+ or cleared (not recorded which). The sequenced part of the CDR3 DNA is TGCGCCAGCAGCCTGATGGCCGAATCGGGACTCAGACAGCCG. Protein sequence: CASSLMAESGLRQP. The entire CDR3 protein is CASSLMAESGLRQPQYF.